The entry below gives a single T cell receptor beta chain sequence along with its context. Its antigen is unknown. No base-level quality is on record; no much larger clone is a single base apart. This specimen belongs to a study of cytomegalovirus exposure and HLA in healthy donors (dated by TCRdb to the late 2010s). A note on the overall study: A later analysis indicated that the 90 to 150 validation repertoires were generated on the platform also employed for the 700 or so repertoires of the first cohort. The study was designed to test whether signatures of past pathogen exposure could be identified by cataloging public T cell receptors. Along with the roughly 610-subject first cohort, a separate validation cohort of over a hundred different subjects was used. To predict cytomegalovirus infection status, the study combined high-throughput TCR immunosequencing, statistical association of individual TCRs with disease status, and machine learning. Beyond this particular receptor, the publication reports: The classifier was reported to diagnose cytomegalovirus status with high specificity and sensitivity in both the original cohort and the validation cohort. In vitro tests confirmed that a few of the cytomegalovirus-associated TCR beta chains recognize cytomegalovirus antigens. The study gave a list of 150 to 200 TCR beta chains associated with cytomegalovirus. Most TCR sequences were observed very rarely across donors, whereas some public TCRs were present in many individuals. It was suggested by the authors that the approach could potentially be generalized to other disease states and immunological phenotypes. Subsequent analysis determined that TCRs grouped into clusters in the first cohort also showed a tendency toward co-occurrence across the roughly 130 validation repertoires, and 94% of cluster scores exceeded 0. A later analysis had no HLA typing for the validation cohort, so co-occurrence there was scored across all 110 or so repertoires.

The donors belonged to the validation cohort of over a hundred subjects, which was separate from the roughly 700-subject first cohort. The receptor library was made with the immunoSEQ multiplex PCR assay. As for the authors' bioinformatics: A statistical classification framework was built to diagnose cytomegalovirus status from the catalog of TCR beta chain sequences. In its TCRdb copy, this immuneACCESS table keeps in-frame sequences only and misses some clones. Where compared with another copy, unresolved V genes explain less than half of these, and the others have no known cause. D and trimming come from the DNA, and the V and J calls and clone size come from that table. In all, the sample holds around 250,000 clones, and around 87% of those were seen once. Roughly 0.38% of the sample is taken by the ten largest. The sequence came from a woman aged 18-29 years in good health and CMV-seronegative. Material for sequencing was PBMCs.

Read as DNA, the sequence is TGCGCCAGCAGCTTACTAGCGGGGGGACCCTACGAGCAGTACTTC. This sequence encodes CASSLLAGGPYEQYF. This chain is built from TRBV4-1 and TRBJ2-7, with TRBD2 matching 12 junction bases. From the germline V gene, CDR1 is MGHRA and CDR2 is YSYEKL. The germline V end is reduced by 5 bases and the J end by 2 bases; junction bases left unmatched: 4. CDR3 length: 15 amino acids, cysteine to phenylalanine. Of the read, only the CDR3 DNA is kept; its 45 bases are in frame from base 1.